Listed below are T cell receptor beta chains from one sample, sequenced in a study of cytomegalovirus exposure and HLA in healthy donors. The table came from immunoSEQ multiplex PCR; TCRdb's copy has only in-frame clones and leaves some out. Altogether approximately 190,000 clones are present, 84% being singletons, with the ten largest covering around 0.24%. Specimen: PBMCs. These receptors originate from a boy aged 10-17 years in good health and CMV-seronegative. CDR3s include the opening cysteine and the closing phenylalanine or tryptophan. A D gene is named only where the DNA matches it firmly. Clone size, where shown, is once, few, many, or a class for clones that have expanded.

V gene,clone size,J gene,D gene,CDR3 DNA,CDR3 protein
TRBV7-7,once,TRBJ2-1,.,TGTGCTAGCAGCCGACAGATTTACAATGAGCAGTTCTTC,CASSRQIYNEQFF
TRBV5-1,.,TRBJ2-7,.,TGCGCCAGCAGCTTGTTCCGGGTTGGCGACGAGCAGTACTTC,CASSLFRVGDEQYF
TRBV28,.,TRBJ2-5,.,TGTGCCAGCACTTTTACGGGGAACTTAAAACAAGAGACCCAGTACTTC,CASTFTGNLKQETQYF
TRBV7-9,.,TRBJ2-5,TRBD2,TGTGCCACGGAGCGGGAGCCGTGGGAGACCCAGTACTTC,CATEREPWETQYF
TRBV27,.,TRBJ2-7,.,TGTGCCAGCAGTTCTTACAGCTCCTACGAGCAGTACTTC,CASSSYSSYEQYF
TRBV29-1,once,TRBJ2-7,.,TGCAGCGTTATAACTCCGGGACTGGGCCACGAGCAGTACTTC,CSVITPGLGHEQYF
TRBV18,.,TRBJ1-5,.,TGTGCCAGCTCACCATGGAGTTCCAATCAGCCCCAGCATTTT,CASSPWSSNQPQHF
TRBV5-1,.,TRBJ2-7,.,TGCGCCAGCAGCTCACTACATCCAGGGTACGAGCAGTACTTC,CASSSLHPGYEQYF
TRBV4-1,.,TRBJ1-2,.,TGCGCCAGCAGCGGTGCAGGGATCTATGGCTACACCTTC,CASSGAGIYGYTF
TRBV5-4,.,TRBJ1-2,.,TGTGCCGGCAGCTTGGCGGGGGATGGCTACACCTTC,CAGSLAGDGYTF
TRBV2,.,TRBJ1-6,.,TGTGCCAGCAGTGAACCGGGGAATTCACCCCTCCACTTT,CASSEPGNSPLHF
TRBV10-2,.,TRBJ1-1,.,TGCGCCAGCAGTGAAATTATCATCAGGTCGGGATTGGTCACTGAAGCTTTCTTT,CASSEIIIRSGLVTEAFF
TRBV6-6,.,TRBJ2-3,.,TGTGCCAGCAGTTACTCGTCGCAGGTCACAGATACGCAGTATTTT,CASSYSSQVTDTQYF
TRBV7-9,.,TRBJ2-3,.,TGTGCCAGCAGCTCGGGGGGCAAGGCCACAGATACGCAGTATTTT,CASSSGGKATDTQYF
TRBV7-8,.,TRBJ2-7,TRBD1,TGTGCCAGCAGCTTAGAAGGGGGCGAGTTCCCCTACGAGCAGTACTTC,CASSLEGGEFPYEQYF
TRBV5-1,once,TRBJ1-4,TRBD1,TGCGCCAGCAGCAAGGGACAGGGGGCCATAGGGGGTGAAAAACTGTTTTTT,CASSKGQGAIGGEKLFF
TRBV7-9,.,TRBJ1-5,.,TGTGCCAGCGGAAGACAGGACGGACAGCCCCAGCATTTT,CASGRQDGQPQHF
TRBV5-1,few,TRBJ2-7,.,TGCGCCAGCAGCTCTGACAGCTACGAGCAGTACTTC,CASSSDSYEQYF
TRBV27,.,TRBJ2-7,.,TGTGCCAGCAGTCCGAACCCGGGACACTCCTACGGGCAGTACTTC,CASSPNPGHSYGQYF
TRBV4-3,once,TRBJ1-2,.,TGCGCCAGCAGCCAAGATCCGATACCGGAGAACTATGGCTACACCTTC,CASSQDPIPENYGYTF
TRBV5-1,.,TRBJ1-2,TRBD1,TGCGCCAGCAGCTTGGCCGGGACAGGGGGAGGCTACACCTTC,CASSLAGTGGGYTF
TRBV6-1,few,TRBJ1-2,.,TGTGCCAGCATGAGGACCGCCGGGAACTATGGTTACACCTTC,CASMRTAGNYGYTF
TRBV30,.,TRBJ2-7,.,TGTGCCTGGAGTGGTAAATCCTACGAGCAGTACTTC,CAWSGKSYEQYF
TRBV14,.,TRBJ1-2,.,TGTGCCAGCAGCCAAGTGGGGGCCGGGGTCCGGGGCTACACCTTC,CASSQVGAGVRGYTF
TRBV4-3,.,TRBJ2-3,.,TGCGCCAGCAGCCACCCCTCGGGGGAGAAGAGAGATACGCAGTATTTT,CASSHPSGEKRDTQYF
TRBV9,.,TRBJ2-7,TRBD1,TGTGCCAGCAGCTCACCCACGGGACAGGGCTCCTACGAGCAGTACTTC,CASSSPTGQGSYEQYF
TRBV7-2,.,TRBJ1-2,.,TGTGCCAGCAGCTTAGCCGGGAGCCATGGCTACACCTTC,CASSLAGSHGYTF
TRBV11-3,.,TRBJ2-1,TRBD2,TGTGCCAGCAGTACCGGACTAGCGGGAGATCCCTACAATGAGCAGTTCTTC,CASSTGLAGDPYNEQFF
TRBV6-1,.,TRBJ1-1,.,TGTGCCAGCAGTGAACACAGGGTAATGGACACTGAAGCTTTCTTT,CASSEHRVMDTEAFF
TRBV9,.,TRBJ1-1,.,TGTGCCAGCAGCCCCAGCAGGTCGAACACTGAAGCTTTCTTT,CASSPSRSNTEAFF
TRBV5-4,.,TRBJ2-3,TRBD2,TGTGCCAGCAGTAAGCGGGATGCAGATACGCAGTATTTT,CASSKRDADTQYF
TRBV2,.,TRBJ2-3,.,TGTGCCAGCAGGAGCAGCGGCACAGATACGCAGTATTTT,CASRSSGTDTQYF
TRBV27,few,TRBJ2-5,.,TGTGCCAGCAGGCGACGGACAGCGTCTCGGGAGACCCAGTACTTC,CASRRRTASRETQYF